This TCR beta chain was sequenced in a study of blood T cell repertoires in COVID-19. The overall study: Specimens from acute and convalescent COVID-19 originated in the United States, Italy and Spain. The analysed material was cDNA or gDNA that came from T cells, B-cell-depleted T cells, or PBMCs.

V was clipped by 6 bases and J by 2 bases, with 8 bases between them. CDR3 length: 13 residues. In germline, CDR1 is MNHEY, CDR2 SVGAGI. Original processing notes: Amplifying reference gene primers gave estimates of nucleated cell counts. Sequencing used immunoSEQ multiplex PCR; TCRdb keeps in-frame clones, though not all of them. The V and J calls and clone size were taken over from that table, and D and trimming were inferred from the DNA. Of more than 150,000 clones in the sample, about 86% were seen once. The material sequenced was peripheral blood. The TCR was taken from a man in his forties or fifties with active or convalescent COVID-19. This chain connects TRBV6-5 to TRBJ1-3; possibly TRBD1 for D (6 bases). CDR3 amino acids: CASSHRAGNTIYF. CDR3 bases: TGTGCCAGCAGCCACAGGGCTGGAAACACCATATATTTT.